This TCR beta chain was recovered during a study of long-term antiretroviral therapy in people with HIV. Whole-study results and caveats: Whichever time point was examined, clones expanded before ART dominated the repertoire.

The table lists this clone with a few counts. Its antigen is undetermined. This was the immunoSEQ v3.0 assay at survey level. TCRdb's table, derived via immunoSEQ multiplex PCR, lists solely in-frame clones and lacks some. The data show 30,000 or so clones, around 90% seen once. The trim removed 6 bases at V and 7 bases at J, leaving 8 bases unmatched. This CDR3 comprises 14 residues. Germline assignment: CDR1 SNHLY and CDR2 FYNNEI. V gene TRBV2 combines with J gene TRBJ1-2; 10 positions match TRBD1. The material sequenced was unsorted PBMCs, taken 5.2 years after starting antiretroviral therapy. This TCR derives from a woman aged 40 to 55 with HIV. The CDR3 is CASRDRTGGGGYTF. As DNA, the CDR3 is TGTGCCAGCAGGGACAGGACAGGGGGAGGTGGCTACACCTTC.